This T cell receptor (beta chain) was retrieved from a study of breast tumors, draining lymph nodes, adjacent tissues. Findings and limits, study-wide: Tumor repertoires ranked between lymph nodes and nontumor tissue in diversity, with V and J gene preferences. Luminal-like breast cancer showed significantly higher tumor–nontumor repertoire similarity than basal-like.

V was cut by 4 bases and J by 4 bases, with 13 bases left in between. Germline CDR1 LNHDA, CDR2 SQIVND (reference sequence). This CDR3 comprises 14 residues. Samples came from axillary lymph nodes draining the breast cancer. This clonotype was picked up many times. Its target is not known. TCRdb used MiXCR to reprocess the multiplex PCR reads, holding one entry per CDR3 protein. The table has 150,000 to 250,000 distinct CDR3 sequences, 30% to 40% seen once. The chain has TRBV19 and TRBJ2-5; D possibly corresponds to TRBD2 (5 bases). The source of this sequence is a female donor with breast cancer. Some clones in this sample may be carry-over from other donors' samples. The source material was axillary lymph node tissue. The CDR3 reads CASSRSGSAETQYF. The DNA for the CDR3 is TGTGCCAGTAGTAGATCGGGAAGCGCAGAGACCCAGTACTTC. Filled out from reference TRBV19 and TRBJ2-5, the complete variable domain reads DGGITQSPKYLFRKEGQNVTLSCEQNLNHDAMYWYRQDPGQGLRLIYYSQIVNDFQKGDIAEGYSVSREKKESFPLTVTSAQKNPTAFYLCASSRSGSAETQYFGPGTRLLVL.